Listed below are T cell receptor beta chains from one sample, sequenced in a study of CD8 T cells in Susac syndrome. TCRdb reanalysed the immunoSEQ multiplex PCR reads using MiXCR and keeps one entry per CDR3 protein. Of about 180,000 distinct CDR3 sequences in the sample, more than 90% were seen once. Source material: CD4+ T cells from PBMCs. Receptors were obtained from a human donor with multiple sclerosis. The CDR3 runs from the conserved cysteine through the conserved F or W. A D gene is named only where the DNA matches it firmly.

cdr3_aa,cdr3_nt,j_call,d_call,v_call
CSASRVPSGGTNNEQFF,TGCAGTGCCAGCCGCGTTCCTAGCGGGGGGACAAACAATGAGCAGTTCTTC,TRBJ2-1,TRBD2,TRBV20-1
CASSAWEGFNQPQHF,TGTGCCAGCAGCGCCTGGGAGGGTTTCAATCAGCCCCAGCATTTT,TRBJ1-5,.,TRBV2
CASSPRTGLYEQYF,TGCGCCAGCAGCCCTAGGACAGGCCTCTACGAGCAGTACTTC,TRBJ2-7,TRBD1,TRBV5-1
CASSLDRGTLSGNTIYF,TGTGCCAGCAGCTTAGATAGAGGGACACTCTCTGGAAACACCATATATTTT,TRBJ1-3,.,TRBV7-2
CATSRDTENQPQHF,TGTGCCACCAGCCGGGACACAGAAAATCAGCCCCAGCATTTT,TRBJ1-5,.,TRBV2
CSVQANYGYTF,TGCAGCGTACAGGCAAACTATGGCTACACCTTC,TRBJ1-2,.,TRBV29-1
CASSPYEQYF,TGTGCCAGCAGTCCCTACGAGCAGTACTTC,TRBJ2-7,.,TRBV27
CAIAYFTGRSTDTQYF,TGTGCCATCGCCTATTTCACAGGGAGAAGCACAGATACGCAGTATTTT,TRBJ2-3,.,TRBV12-3/TRBV12-4
CSARSSSGGDPYEQYF,TGCAGTGCTAGATCCTCTAGCGGGGGGGATCCCTACGAGCAGTACTTC,TRBJ2-7,TRBD2,TRBV20-1
CASSPQGHLRDQPQHF,TGTGCCAGCTCACCACAGGGACACCTAAGGGATCAGCCCCAGCATTTT,TRBJ1-5,.,TRBV18